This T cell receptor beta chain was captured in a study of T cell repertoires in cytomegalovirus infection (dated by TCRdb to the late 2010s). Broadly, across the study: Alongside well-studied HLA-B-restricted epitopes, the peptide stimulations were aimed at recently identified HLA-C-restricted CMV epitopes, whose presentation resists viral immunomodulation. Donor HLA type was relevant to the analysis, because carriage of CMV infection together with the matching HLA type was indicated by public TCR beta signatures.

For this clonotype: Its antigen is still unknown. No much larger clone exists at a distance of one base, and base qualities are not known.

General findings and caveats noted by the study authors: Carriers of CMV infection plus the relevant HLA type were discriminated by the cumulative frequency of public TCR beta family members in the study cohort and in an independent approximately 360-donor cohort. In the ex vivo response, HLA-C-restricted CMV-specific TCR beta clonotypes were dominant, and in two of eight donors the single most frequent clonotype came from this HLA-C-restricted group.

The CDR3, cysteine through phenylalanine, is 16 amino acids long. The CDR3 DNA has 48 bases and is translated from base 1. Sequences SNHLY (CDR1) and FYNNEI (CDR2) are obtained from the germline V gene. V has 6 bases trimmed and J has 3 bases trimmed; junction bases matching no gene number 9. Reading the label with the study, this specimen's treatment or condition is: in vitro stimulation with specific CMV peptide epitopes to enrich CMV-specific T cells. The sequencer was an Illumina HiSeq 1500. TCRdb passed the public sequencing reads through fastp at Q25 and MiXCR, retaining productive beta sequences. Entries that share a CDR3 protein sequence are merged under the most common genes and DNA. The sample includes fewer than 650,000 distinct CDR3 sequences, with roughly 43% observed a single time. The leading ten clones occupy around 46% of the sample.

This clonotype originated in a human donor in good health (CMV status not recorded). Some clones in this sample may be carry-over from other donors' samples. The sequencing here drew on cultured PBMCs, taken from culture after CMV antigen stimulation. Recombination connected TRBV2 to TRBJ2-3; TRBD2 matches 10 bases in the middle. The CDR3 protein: CASRTPGTSETDTQYF. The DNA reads TGTGCCAGCAGAACACCTGGGACTAGCGAAACAGATACGCAGTATTTT.